This TCR beta chain stems from a study of CD8+ T cells in alopecia areata. Specified treatment: oral pan-JAK inhibitor, 5-10 mg twice daily. The sequencing template was cDNA reverse transcribed from extracted RNA. The method was immunoSEQ multiplex PCR; TCRdb's version includes in-frame clones alone and lacks a portion of them. The sample consists of about 64,000 clones, 35% to 55% of them appearing once. The specimen comprised CD8+ T cells sorted from blood, sampled at approximately week 36, from a patient treated with tofacitinib. The receptor was derived from a human donor with alopecia areata.

The CDR3 region has the DNA TGCAGCTTCTATGGGTTGGAGAACACTGAAGCTTTCTTT. Its translation: CSFYGLENTEAFF. The chain recombines TRBV29-1 with TRBJ1-1; no firm D call. This CDR3 has 13 amino acids. Per the germline V gene, CDR1 is SQVTM and CDR2 is ANQGSEA. The V end lost 8 bases, the J end lost 1 base, and 14 bases lay between the germline ends.